The 11 T cell receptor beta chains listed next were all sequenced from one sample in a study of human CD8 memory T cell subsets. Among CD8+ T cells, TPEX were CCR7+ PD-1+ TIGIT+ early memory cells with exhausted-like traits. Libraries for TCR beta were constructed using UMI-labeled 5' RACE. TCRdb reanalyzed the 5' RACE reads and collapses them to one entry per CDR3 protein, without DNA. The table for this sample gives about 6,500 distinct CDR3 sequences. The sequencing sample was made of CD8+ T cells from PBMCs. Source of these receptors: a human donor in good health.

V and J are TRBV4-2 and TRBJ1-6; with no DNA, the TCRdb D assignment of TRBD1 cannot be verified. The CDR3 sequence is 15 residues long. Germline V lookup: CDR1 LGHNA, CDR2 YNFKEQ. CDR3 sequence: CASSQEETGDSPLHF.

This chain links TRBV20-1 with TRBJ2-1; TCRdb selects TRBD2, and the lack of DNA leaves this call unchecked. Germline V gives CDR1 DFQATT, CDR2 SNEGSKA (reference sequence). The CDR3 is 15 amino acids. The chain's CDR3 is CSAPTSGSAGNEQFF.

This clonotype is medium-sized by frequency. This chain joins TRBV29-1 and TRBJ1-2; TCRdb proposes TRBD1, but this gene call is untestable without DNA. Germline CDR1 is SQVTM and CDR2 is ANQGSEA. CDR3 length equals 13 residues. This chain's CDR3 is CSVGGDRSRGYTF.

The gene calls are TRBV27 and TRBJ2-1; the TRBD1 assignment by TCRdb is unverifiable without DNA. The germline V gene encodes CDR1 MNHEY and CDR2 SMNVEV (reference sequence). The CDR3 is 16 amino acids. The CDR3: CASSPVPGTVHNEQFF.

V usage is TRBV29-1 and J usage is TRBJ2-7; TCRdb outputs TRBD1, but without DNA this stays unchecked. Germline V gives CDR1 SQVTM, CDR2 ANQGSEA. This CDR3 contains 13 residues. This CDR3 reads CSVGGASTYEQYF.

The chain joins TRBV6-1 to TRBJ2-7; the TRBD1 assignment by TCRdb is unverifiable without DNA. The germline gives CDR1 MNHNS, CDR2 SASEGT. CDR3 length: 13 amino acids. The chain's CDR3 is CASSEWTGNEQYF.

This sequence joins TRBV2 and TRBJ1-5. From germline, CDR1 is SNHLY and CDR2 FYNNEI. There are 15 residues in the CDR3. The chain's CDR3 is CASSDNTTPNQPQHF.

The V and J genes are TRBV11-2 and TRBJ2-2; TCRdb proposes TRBD1, but this gene call is untestable without DNA. Per the germline V gene, CDR1 is SGHAT and CDR2 is FQNNGV. This CDR3 has 14 residues. The chain's CDR3 is CASSLDTGTGELFF.

The V call is TRBV20-1, the J call TRBJ1-1. The CDR3 runs 13 residues. The germline CDR1 and CDR2 sequences are DFQATT and SNEGSKA (reference sequence). The CDR3 sequence: CSARYGGGTEAFF.

Considering frequency, this clonotype is medium-sized. The J gene is TRBJ2-3, the V gene TRBV6-6. This CDR3 contains 13 residues. Germline CDR1 is MNHNY and CDR2 is SVGAGI (reference sequence). The CDR3 here is CASSTSQTNTQYF.

CDR3 in amino acids: CASSGRLAGGGEQYF. V is TRBV7-9 and J is TRBJ2-7; TCRdb selects TRBD2, and the lack of DNA leaves this call unchecked. CDR3 size: 15 residues. The germline V gene has CDR1 SEHNR and CDR2 FQNEAQ (reference sequence).